One and the same sample provided the 29 T cell receptor beta chains below, sequenced in a study of vaccination and CD4 T cells after COVID-19 (dated 2022 in TCRdb). Library method: PCR. The instrument given in TCRdb is Illumina iSeq 100. DNA from cultured CD4+ T cells underwent TCR sequencing with the Oncomine TCR Beta short-read assay at the Johns Hopkins FTIC core. The raw public reads went through TCRdb reprocessing: fastp at Q25, MiXCR clone calling, in-frame beta chains kept. Rows with a matching CDR3 protein are joined into one entry that keeps the most common DNA and genes. Here the sample has some 17,000 distinct CDR3 sequences; approximately 45% occur a single time. Together, the top ten hold approximately 7% of the sample. Antigens for these TCRs are unknown. The treatment or condition label of this sample denotes: approximately nine-day PBMC culture with coronavirus spike peptide pools or control peptides (ViraFEST assay).

The sequences come from CD4+ T cells from blood, cultured in vitro, collected after SARS-CoV-2 vaccination. Every receptor here comes from a human donor who had recovered from COVID-19.

This clonotype was observed a handful of times. This chain connects TRBV6-1 to TRBJ2-7; no definite D call. Per germline, CDR1 MNHNS and CDR2 SASEGT. This CDR3 region has 12 residues. Trimming took off 10 bases at V and 3 bases at J, with 13 bases between the two ends. CDR3 DNA sequence: TGTGCCACCTTTGTCGGCGGCTACGAGCAGTACTTC. Translated: CATFVGGYEQYF.

The chain carries TRBV5-1 and TRBJ2-5, with 9 bases aligning to TRBD2. Trimming cost V 1 base and J 3 bases; bases outside gene matches: 7. Germline CDR1 and CDR2: SGHRS and YFSETQ. The CDR3 is 16 residues long. This chain's CDR3 is CASSLSRLAGKETQYF. The CDR3 region has the DNA TGCGCCAGCAGCTTGAGCAGGCTAGCGGGAAAAGAGACCCAGTACTTC.

The V gene is TRBV18, the J gene TRBJ1-5; D not resolved. Germline loops: CDR1 KGHSH, CDR2 LQKENI. The CDR3 length is 13 residues. The V gene lost 3 bases and the J gene lost 4 bases, with 7 bases spanning the gap. The CDR3 is CASSPDGNQPQHF. The CDR3 nucleotides read TGTGCCAGCTCACCGGACGGGAATCAGCCCCAGCATTTT.

The chain employs TRBV6-4 and TRBJ2-3; possibly TRBD2 for D (5 bases). V lost 0 bases, J lost 2 bases, and 6 bases lay in between. This CDR3 has 14 amino acids. In germline, CDR1 is MRHNA, CDR2 SNTAGT. The chain's CDR3 is CASSDSGDTDTQYF. The CDR3 coding sequence is TGTGCCAGCAGTGACTCGGGAGACACAGATACGCAGTATTTT.

This chain uses TRBV4-3 with TRBJ2-3, with a tentative D call TRBD1 (6 bases). The V gene's germline CDR1 is LGHNA and CDR2 YSLEER. V shed 3 bases and J shed 2 bases, with 9 bases lying between them. This CDR3 is 14 amino acids long. The CDR3 here is CASSQGQITDTQYF. DNA for the CDR3: TGCGCCAGCAGCCAGGGACAAATCACAGATACGCAGTATTTT.

The genes are TRBV5-1 and TRBJ1-1; D remains unclear. Germline CDR1 and CDR2: SGHRS and YFSETQ. The V end lost 7 bases, the J end lost 1 base, and 14 bases lay between the germline ends. This CDR3 has 14 residues. The CDR3 protein is CASGVGSPNTEAFF. The CDR3 DNA follows: TGCGCCAGCGGGGTAGGGAGCCCGAACACTGAAGCTTTCTTT.

The V and J genes are TRBV28 and TRBJ2-7; TRBD2 matches 9 bases. J was trimmed by 1 base and V by 2 bases; bases with no gene match: 9. The CDR3 spans 17 residues. Looked up from germline, CDR1 is MDHEN and CDR2 is SYDVKM. CDR3 amino acids: CASSLPPGAGGSYEQYF. The CDR3 coding sequence is TGTGCCAGCAGTTTACCCCCCGGAGCGGGAGGATCCTACGAGCAGTACTTC.

This rearrangement joins TRBV19 to TRBJ2-3; the D gene is possibly TRBD2 (5 bases). The CDR3 covers 14 residues. Germline assignment: CDR1 LNHDA and CDR2 SQIVND (reference sequence). V lost 4 bases and J lost 4, with 12 bases in between. The CDR3 spells CASSTSWESDTQYF. The CDR3 DNA follows: TGTGCCAGTAGTACCTCGTGGGAGTCAGATACGCAGTATTTT.

V gene TRBV20-1 combines with J gene TRBJ2-2; 7 positions agree with TRBD1. CDR3 length: 17 residues. V was clipped by 1 base and J by 3 bases; unmatched bases: 11. From germline, CDR1 is DFQATT and CDR2 SNEGSKA (reference sequence). CDR3 amino acids: CSARGPGQLGDTGELFF. CDR3 bases: TGCAGTGCTAGAGGGCCGGGACAGCTCGGGGACACCGGGGAGCTGTTTTTT.

CDR3 protein: CASSQGTSESTDTQYF. Written as DNA, the CDR3 is TGCGCCAGCAGCCAGGGGACTAGCGAAAGCACAGATACGCAGTATTTT. The chain recombines TRBV4-1 with TRBJ2-3; 10 positions agree with TRBD2. CDR1 and CDR2 (germline): MGHRA, YSYEKL. The CDR3 runs to 16 residues. Losses at the gene ends were 3 bases for V and 0 bases for J; bases not matched to a gene: 3.

This clonotype has a handful of counts. V usage is TRBV11-3 and J usage is TRBJ2-1; 7 bases are a match to TRBD2. CDR1 SGHNT and CDR2 YENEEA come from the germline V gene. The CDR3 totals 15 residues. The junction had 5 bases not matched to a gene; V was cut back by 4 bases and J by 2 bases. The CDR3 loop is CASSSRSGTYNEQFF. Here the CDR3 DNA reads TGTGCCAGCAGCTCTCGAAGCGGGACCTACAATGAGCAGTTCTTC. Full variable domain (outside the CDR3, taken from reference TRBV11-3 and TRBJ2-1): EAGVVQSPRYKIIEKKQPVAFWCNPISGHNTLYWYLQNLGQGPELLIRYENEEAVDDSQLPKDRFSAERLKGVDSTLKIQPAELGDSAVYLCASSSRSGTYNEQFFGPGTRLTVL.

Regarding this clonotype: Because the CDR3 is missing its conserved closing phenylalanine or tryptophan, this is likely a read error. This sequence joins TRBV4-1 and TRBJ2-7, with 11 bases aligning to TRBD2. Trimming at V came to 1 base and at J to 2 bases, leaving 7 bases not matched to a gene. The germline V gene has CDR1 MGHRA and CDR2 YSYEKL. The CDR3 spans 17 residues. The CDR3 loop reads CASSQGRMGLAAYEQYL. Written as DNA, the CDR3 is TGCGCCAGCAGCCAAGGAAGGATGGGACTAGCGGCCTACGAGCAGTACCTC.

This chain uses TRBV6-2 or TRBV6-3 with TRBJ2-7, with D maybe TRBD2 (5 bases). The CDR3 loop spans 14 amino acids. Germline CDR1 is MNHEY and CDR2 is SVGEGT. V was pared by 2 bases and J by 4 bases, with 12 bases between. CDR3 nucleotide sequence: TGTGCCAGCAGTTACCGCCCGGAGGTGTACGAGCAGTACTTC. It yields the protein CASSYRPEVYEQYF.

This chain uses TRBV28 with TRBJ2-5; TRBD1 or TRBD2 may be the D gene (5 bases each). Germline loops: CDR1 MDHEN, CDR2 SYDVKM. This CDR3 is 19 amino acids long. V was shortened by 4 bases and J by 4 bases, with 28 bases between the two germline ends. For the CDR3, the DNA is TGTGCCAGCAGTTCCGCCTGGTTGAGGGGCAATATTTTGGGAGAGACCCAGTACTTC. Residues: CASSSAWLRGNILGETQYF.

The chain employs TRBV12-3 or TRBV12-4 and TRBJ2-7; D tentatively reads TRBD1 or TRBD2 (5 bases each). This CDR3 region has 14 residues. V lost 6 bases, J lost 0 bases, and 12 bases lay in between. DNA for the CDR3: TGTGCCAGCAGCAGAAGGGACGTCTCCTACGAGCAGTACTTC. Its protein is CASSRRDVSYEQYF.

The V gene is TRBV11-1, the J gene TRBJ2-7; D is perhaps TRBD2 (5 bases). This CDR3 is built from 15 residues. The germline V and J ends were trimmed by 5 bases and 4 bases, with 18 bases remaining between them. CDR1 is SGHAT and CDR2 is FQDESV in the germline V gene (reference sequence). The CDR3 DNA sequence: TGTGCCAGCAGCCCCGGGAACTCACGCAAATACGAGCAGTACTTC. The encoded protein is CASSPGNSRKYEQYF. Full variable domain (outside the CDR3, taken from reference TRBV11-1 and TRBJ2-7): EAEVAQSPRYKITEKSQAVAFWCDPISGHATLYWYRQILGQGPELLVQFQDESVVDDSQLPKDRFSAERLKGVDSTLKIQPAELGDSAMYLCASSPGNSRKYEQYFGPGTRLTVT.

In this sample, this clonotype turned up a few times. The rearrangement links TRBV4-1 to TRBJ2-1; 12 positions agree with TRBD2. Germline loops: CDR1 MGHRA, CDR2 YSYEKL. V was clipped by 4 bases and J by 4 bases; unmatched bases: 5. The CDR3 runs 16 residues. CDR3 loop: CASSLLGLAGYNEQFF. CDR3 nucleotide sequence: TGCGCCAGCAGCCTTCTAGGACTAGCGGGATACAATGAGCAGTTCTTC.

Note on this clonotype: At one end the junction does not follow the germline gene, possibly because of a read error. The gene calls are TRBV2 and TRBJ2-7, with a tentative D call TRBD2 (5 bases). CDR1 and CDR2 from the germline V gene are SNHLY and FYNNEI. CDR3 length: 13 amino acids. In nucleotides, the CDR3 is TGTGCCAGCAGACCGACCGGACTGCCTGAGCCGTACTTC. This gives the protein CASRPTGLPEPYF.

As regards this clonotype: Germline and junction disagree at one end, which may indicate a read error. V gene TRBV7-7 combines with J gene TRBJ2-3; tentatively, D is TRBD1 (6 bases). The CDR3 has 15 amino acids. Germline-derived CDR1 and CDR2 are SSHAT and FNYEAQ (reference sequence). The CDR3 DNA follows: TGTGCCAGCAGCGTAGCACAGGGTCGGCCAGATACGCAGTATTTT. The encoded protein is CASSVAQGRPDTQYF.

In its sample, this clonotype was seen a few times. As DNA, the CDR3 is TGTGCCAGCAGTTTACGGCAAGGCCGGTCGCAGTATTTT. Its translation: CASSLRQGRSQYF. The chain has TRBV28 and TRBJ2-3; unclear D gene. Germline CDR1 reads MDHEN; CDR2 reads SYDVKM. V lost 2 bases, J lost 10 bases, and 13 bases lay in between. The CDR3 contains 13 residues.

The chain is built from TRBV4-2 and TRBJ1-6; D unresolved. The germline CDR1 and CDR2 sequences are LGHNA and YNFKEQ. Trimming left V 0 bases short and J 8 bases short, with 17 bases between. The CDR3 loop spans 17 amino acids. CDR3 DNA: TGTGCCAGCAGCCAAGACGGACTCCTAGGGAGGGATTCACCCCTCCACTTT. Translated, it gives CASSQDGLLGRDSPLHF.

The count of this clonotype is one. The V gene is TRBV11-2, the J gene TRBJ1-6; 7 positions agree with TRBD1. The germline CDR1 and CDR2 sequences are SGHAT and FQNNGV. After removal of 6 bases from V and 8 bases from J, the junction contained 7 bases not matched to a gene. The CDR3 contains 14 residues. The CDR3 DNA follows: TGTGCCAGCAGTCTGACAGGGAACGATTCACCCCTCCACTTT. Residues: CASSLTGNDSPLHF. The complete variable domain, with remaining parts taken from reference TRBV11-2 and TRBJ1-6, reads EAGVAQSPRYKIIEKRQSVAFWCNPISGHATLYWYQQILGQGPKLLIQFQNNGVVDDSQLPKDRFSAERLKGVDSTLKIQPAKLEDSAVYLCASSLTGNDSPLHFGNGTRLTVT.

Turning to this clonotype: One end of the junction varies from germline; a read error may be responsible. The chain couples TRBV6-2 or TRBV6-3 to TRBJ1-1, with 7 bases identical to TRBD1. The germline CDR1 and CDR2 sequences are MNHEY and SVGEGT. The CDR3 covers 13 residues. The DNA of the CDR3 is TGTGCCAGCAGTCCCACCTGGGACAGACGCCTGCCGTTT. Translated, it gives CASSPTWDRRLPF.

A few counts support this clonotype. The chain couples TRBV20-1 to TRBJ1-5; TRBD1 matches 10 bases. Germline assignment: CDR1 DFQATT and CDR2 SNEGSKA (reference sequence). The CDR3 spans 14 residues. J lost 6 bases, V lost 3 bases, and 5 bases had no gene match. CDR3 sequence (DNA): TGCAGTGCTAGGAGACAGGGGGCCGGTCAGCCCCAGCATTTT. It yields the protein CSARRQGAGQPQHF.

The genes are TRBV10-1 and TRBJ2-3; D ambiguous. Deletions cut 7 bases from V and 2 bases from J, with 10 bases between. Germline V lookup: CDR1 WNHNN, CDR2 SYGVQD (reference sequence). This CDR3 is 13 amino acids long. CDR3 sequence (DNA): TGCGCCAGCACCATGATCCCCACAGATACGCAGTATTTT. Its protein is CASTMIPTDTQYF.

The rearrangement uses TRBV20-1 and TRBJ2-1; no definite D call. Germline CDR1 reads DFQATT; CDR2 reads SNEGSKA (reference sequence). The CDR3 is 12 amino acids. The V and J ends lost 1 base and 4 bases respectively, with 5 bases between them. The CDR3 DNA sequence: TGCAGTGCTAGAGTACTTTACAATGAGCAGTTCTTC. Translation gives CSARVLYNEQFF.

V gene TRBV4-1 combines with J gene TRBJ2-7; TRBD2 matches 10 bases. Germline values: CDR1 MGHRA, CDR2 YSYEKL. CDR3 length: 16 residues. The V and J ends lost 0 bases and 9 bases, in that order; junction bases with no gene match: 11. Here the CDR3 reads CASSQERASGRGGQYF. The CDR3 DNA reads TGCGCCAGCAGCCAAGAGCGTGCTAGCGGGAGAGGGGGGCAGTACTTC.

This clonotype was seen just once. This chain links TRBV10-3 with TRBJ2-1, with 7 bases that match TRBD1. J lost 4 bases, V lost 7 bases, and 13 bases had no gene match. Germline lookup yields CDR1 ENHRY and CDR2 SYGVKD. This CDR3 is built from 16 residues. Here the CDR3 DNA reads TGTGCCATCAACGACAGGGCCAAAAGCCGTTACAATGAGCAGTTCTTC. It encodes CAINDRAKSRYNEQFF.

This chain connects TRBV6-5 to TRBJ1-1; D perhaps matches TRBD1 (6 bases). This CDR3 has 14 residues. With 2 bases removed from V and 1 base from J, the gap between germline ends came to 8 bases. CDR1 MNHEY and CDR2 SVGAGI come from the germline V gene. CDR3 loop: CASSYSRGNTEAFF. CDR3 DNA sequence: TGTGCCAGCAGTTACAGCAGGGGGAACACTGAAGCTTTCTTT.